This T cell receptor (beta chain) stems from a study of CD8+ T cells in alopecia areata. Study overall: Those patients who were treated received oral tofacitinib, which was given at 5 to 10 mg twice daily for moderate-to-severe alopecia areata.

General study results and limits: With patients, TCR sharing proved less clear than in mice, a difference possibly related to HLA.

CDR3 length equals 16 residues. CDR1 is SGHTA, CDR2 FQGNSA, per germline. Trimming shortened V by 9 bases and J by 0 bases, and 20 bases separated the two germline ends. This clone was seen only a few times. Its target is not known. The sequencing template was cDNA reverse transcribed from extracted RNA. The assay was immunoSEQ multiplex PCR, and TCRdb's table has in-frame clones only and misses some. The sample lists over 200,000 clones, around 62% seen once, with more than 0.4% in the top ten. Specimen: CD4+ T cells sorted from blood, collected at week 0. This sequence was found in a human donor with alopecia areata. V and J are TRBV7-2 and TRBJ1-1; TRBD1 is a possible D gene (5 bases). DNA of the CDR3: TGTGCCAGTTGGGAGGGGTACCATAACCTGAACACTGAAGCTTTCTTT. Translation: CASWEGYHNLNTEAFF.